This T cell receptor (beta chain) was sequenced in a study of cytomegalovirus exposure and HLA in healthy donors (dated by TCRdb to 2016 to 2017). Broadly, across the study: An earlier analysis of approximately 600 of the donors reported 250 to 300 Gb of sequence data and approximately 110 million unique TCR beta sequences from 150 million to 200 million T cells. An early release that covered more than 550 HLA-typed donors contained about 300 gigabases of sequencing data and some 87 million unique TCR sequences. Among the roughly 390 genotyped donors, approximately 76% belonged to the genetic ancestry cluster associated with self-reported Caucasian donors. The aim of the study was to test whether cataloging public T cell receptors could identify signatures of past pathogen exposure. Using immunosequencing, the study profiled T cell repertoires from 666 subjects and related those repertoires to cytomegalovirus serostatus. In addition to the first cohort of around 670 subjects, a separate validation cohort of 100 to 150 different subjects was used. To predict cytomegalovirus infection status, the study combined high-throughput TCR immunosequencing, statistical association of individual TCRs with disease status, and machine learning. A later analysis re-examined previously published TCR beta repertoires from several hundred donors and added high-resolution HLA genotyping to investigate patterns of TCR occurrence. Rather than using new phenotypic data, the later analysis identified candidate immune exposures from TCR beta sequences and from how often those sequences occurred across donors. In an earlier analysis of about 590 of the donors, high-throughput TCR beta sequencing was used to judge whether each TCR beta V gene segment behaved as functional or pseudogenic. Donor age, sex, ethnicity and CMV serostatus were compiled alongside the repertoire data. In a later genetic analysis, genome-wide SNP genotypes for about 55% of the roughly 700 donors were used, and that subset was treated as a discovery cohort. All discovery cohort repertoires had been generated using a single sequencing platform. HLA typing included class I and class II loci at four-digit resolution. Typing coverage differed by locus: A, B, C, DRB1 and DQB1 were typed in about 629-640 donors, DQA1 in about 560, DPA1 in some 600, and DPB1 in approximately 450. Five DR-DQ haplotypes were handled as single units for association and clustering, since linkage in the cohort was strong. Among several hundred genotyped donors of the cohort, an average of roughly 230,000 unique TCR beta nucleotide sequences was sequenced per donor, of which 15% to 20% were non-productive.

As for this clone: This receptor's antigen is unknown. The record has no base qualities; no much larger clone is one base away.

The cohort was made up of approximately 670 healthy bone marrow donors. At the time of sampling, every cohort member was nominally healthy, though immune exposures that went unrecorded were likely present. CMV serostatus was recorded as positive for almost 300 and negative for about 50% of the roughly 670 cohort members, whereas no CMV serostatus was recorded for the donor in question. A peripheral blood sample was collected from each donor, and TCR beta sequencing was performed on peripheral blood mononuclear cells. Genomic DNA was extracted from the blood cell samples with the Qiagen DNeasy Blood Extraction Kit. CDR1 MDHEN and CDR2 SYDVKM were looked up in the germline V gene. Including the terminal cysteine and phenylalanine, the CDR3 comprises 15 residues. Kept here is only the CDR3 DNA, which spans 45 bases and is read in frame from base 1. V is reduced by 3 bases and J by 2 bases, leaving a spacing of 11 bases between them.

Libraries were prepared through the immunoSEQ multiplex PCR assay. For the multiplex PCR, a mixture combining 60 forward primers for TCR Vbeta segments and 13 reverse primers for TCR Jbeta segments was used. The CDR3 region of rearranged TCR beta genes was amplified from genomic DNA with a multiplex PCR assay. Amplified TCR beta libraries were sequenced as 87-base-pair reads on the Illumina HiSeq System. The authors' analysis ran thus. In a later analysis, some 80 million unique TCR beta chains were counted across the approximately 670 repertoires, and approximately 11 million of these chains were shared by at least two donors. Raw reads were error-corrected and collapsed into unique sequences by a nearest-neighbor algorithm in which closely related sequences were merged to remove PCR and sequencing errors. CDR3 sequences were aligned to IMGT reference sequences to assign V, D and J gene segments. For a sequence to be retained, a match of at least six nucleotides was required to both a V gene segment and a J gene segment. A rearrangement counted as productive if the CDR3 had no stop codons and remained in frame with V and J, and every other rearrangement counted as non-productive. CDR3 was defined according to IMGT convention as the region running from the second conserved V-encoded cysteine to the conserved J-encoded phenylalanine. The earlier analysis of about 530 of the donors excluded any sequence lacking an unambiguous match to a single V gene segment. In an earlier analysis of 587 of the donors, a V segment was called functional when productive rearrangements were above 56.7%, and segregating when the standard deviation between donors exceeded 5%. To diagnose cytomegalovirus status from the catalog of TCR beta chain sequences, a statistical classification framework was built. A later analysis assigned V and J genes by comparing TCR nucleotide sequences with IMGT/GENE-DB human TR gene sequences. The TCRdist pipeline was used in a later analysis to assign CDR3 sequences and most-parsimonious VDJ recombination scenarios. In a later analysis, each TCR beta chain was defined by its CDR3 amino acid sequence together with its V-gene family, and reads lacking a unique V-gene family were excluded. A later analysis removed 550 to 650 highly shared, low-generation-probability nucleotide sequences to deal with suspected cross-contamination and a sequencing artifact. In a later analysis, a clonal expansion index was calculated for each public chain from normalized within-repertoire ranks of inferred template counts. A later analysis computed generation probabilities with a VDJ recombination model fitted to out-of-frame rearrangements, and checked the results against IGoR. In a later analysis, TCR-TCR, TCR-HLA and TCR-CMV co-occurrence was scored with hypergeometric tests, and a repertoire-size bias correction was applied to TCR pairs. A later analysis estimated false discovery rates by permuting HLA or CMV assignments 20 times. In a later analysis, co-occurring TCRs were grouped using DBSCAN, and TCRdist sequence similarity was added for clustering within HLA-allele-positive subsets. Co-occurrence clustering excluded repertoires with fewer than 30,000 or more than 120,000 public chains, plus five with anomalous nucleotide sharing. Held by TCRdb, this immuneACCESS table contains in-frame sequences only and omits some clones. Under half of the omission traces to an unresolved V gene where checked; the cause of the rest is unknown. V and J calls plus clone size are reproduced from that table; the DNA served to infer D and trimming. The table for this sample lists about 160,000 clones; more than 75% of them were counted only once. The leading ten clones occupy roughly 4% of the sample.

On the study overall, not on this receptor specifically: In a later analysis, HLA-associated TCR beta chains showed more clonal expansion and lower generation probabilities than non-associated chains that were equally common. The study gave a list of 150 to 200 TCR beta chains associated with cytomegalovirus. Assigning TCR associations to individual alleles was difficult when HLA alleles, especially DR and DQ, strongly co-occurred. In a later genetic analysis, fewer N-insertions in productive TCRs were reported among donors in an Asian-associated ancestry cluster than the roughly 640-donor mean. The classifier was reported to diagnose cytomegalovirus status with high specificity and sensitivity in both the original and validation cohorts. At a false discovery rate of 0.05, a later analysis linked 15,000 to 20,000 TCR beta sequences to specific HLA alleles. Correlated functional status among segregating V segments might reflect linkage disequilibrium, but an unknown experimental factor could not be ruled out. Across donors, most TCR sequences were observed very rarely, whereas some public TCRs were present in many individuals. Immune exposure information for the cohort was limited to CMV serostatus. The authors suggested that the approach could potentially be extended to other disease states and immunological phenotypes. In a later analysis, several top co-occurrence clusters were reported to appear linked to parvovirus B19, influenza, CMV and Epstein-Barr virus. A cluster of highly shared sequence variants was judged likely to be a technical artifact of the sequencing pipeline. Because counts were too low, fewer than 20 rarely observed V segments, including chromosome 9 orphons, were excluded from the earlier analysis of around 590 of the donors. V-gene and J-gene trimming of TCR beta chains was associated with a missense DCLRE1C variant in a later genetic analysis, and the association was replicated in an independent cohort. Roughly uniform sequencing depth across donors was assumed in presence/absence analyses, although this assumption may not hold. A further reported finding was that TCR beta sequences accurately predicted the HLA-A and HLA-B alleles for most subjects in the first cohort. HLA typing was unavailable for some donors at each locus, so association tests used only the typed subset. An earlier analysis of several hundred of the donors showed that most TCR beta V segments appeared in productive rearrangements either about 87% or about 30% of the time, which broadly matched IMGT annotations. In a later analysis, the rate of TCR association differed among HLA loci, with DRB1 alleles having the most associated TCRs and HLA-C alleles having the fewest. In vitro tests confirmed that three of the cytomegalovirus-associated TCR beta chains recognize cytomegalovirus antigens. Because the 87-base-pair reads could not distinguish some IMGT-functional V segments, including TRBV6-2 and TRBV6-3, those segments were excluded. The cohort was sequenced for TCR beta chains only, and without alpha or paired-chain data the features that could be detected were limited. A later analysis found that most CMV-associated TCR beta chains appeared HLA-restricted, with HLA associations seemingly driven largely by CMV exposure.

This TCR came from a human donor in good health. The sample was PBMCs. The rearrangement joined TRBV28 to TRBJ2-1, and the D gene may be TRBD2, 6 bases matching. The CDR3 corresponds to CASSFRGLTYNEQFF. The sequence in DNA is TGTGCCAGCAGTTTTCGGGGACTCACCTACAATGAGCAGTTCTTC.